The 23 T cell receptor beta chains listed next were all sequenced from one sample in a study of cytomegalovirus exposure and HLA in healthy donors. The PCR ran on 60 Vbeta and 13 Jbeta primers. Profiled with immunoSEQ multiplex PCR; TCRdb holds only in-frame clones, not every one. The sample yields about 95,000 clones, approximately 81% seen once. Sequenced: PBMCs. The receptors were sampled from a woman aged 40 to 50 in good health and CMV-seropositive.

The V call is TRBV6-4, the J call TRBJ2-2, with D perhaps TRBD1 (5 bases). Trimming stripped 5 bases from V and 1 base from J, with 5 bases between. This CDR3 is built from 13 residues. The germline gives CDR1 MRHNA, CDR2 SNTAGT. The chain's CDR3 is CASSQGNTGELFF. For the CDR3, the DNA is TGTGCCAGCAGTCAGGGGAACACCGGGGAGCTGTTTTTT.

The V and J genes are TRBV5-1 and TRBJ1-2, with 7 bases that match TRBD1. The V segment lost 1 base and the J segment 3 bases; nucleotides outside the gene matches: 3. CDR3 length: 14 amino acids. Germline CDR1 and CDR2: SGHRS and YFSETQ. CDR3 coding DNA: TGCGCCAGCAGCTTGACAGGGGCGGACTATGGCTACACCTTC. Its protein product is CASSLTGADYGYTF. Using reference TRBV5-1 and TRBJ1-2 for the parts outside the CDR3, the full variable domain is KAGVTQTPRYLIKTRGQQVTLSCSPISGHRSVSWYQQTPGQGLQFLFEYFSETQRNKGNFPGRFSGRQFSNSRSEMNVSTLELGDSALYLCASSLTGADYGYTFGSGTRLTVV.

The chain carries TRBV6-4 and TRBJ2-2, with TRBD2 as a possible D gene (7 bases). V gave up 6 bases and J gave up 6 bases, with 14 bases separating them. Germline CDR1 and CDR2: MRHNA and SNTAGT. The CDR3 has 14 amino acids. CDR3 DNA sequence: TGTGCCAGCAGCCCGGGGGGCGCAGCCGGGGAGCTGTTTTTT. It is translated as CASSPGGAAGELFF.

The gene calls are TRBV7-6 and TRBJ2-2, with 10 bases aligning to TRBD2. Looked up from germline, CDR1 is SGHVS and CDR2 is FNYEAQ. This CDR3 contains 16 residues. V was clipped by 5 bases and J by 3 bases; unmatched bases: 6. CDR3 coding DNA: TGTGCCAGCAGCGCAAGCGGGAGGGCCTACACCGGGGAGCTGTTTTTT. Encoded protein: CASSASGRAYTGELFF.

The J gene is TRBJ2-7, the V gene TRBV7-2, with 7 bases fitting TRBD1. CDR1 is SGHTA and CDR2 is FQGNSA in the germline V gene. This CDR3 comprises 14 residues. J lost 0 bases, V lost 5 bases, and 4 bases had no gene match. CDR3 sequence: CASSPWTGSYEQYF. The CDR3, as DNA: TGTGCCAGCAGCCCGTGGACAGGCTCCTACGAGCAGTACTTC.

The chain links TRBV11-1 to TRBJ2-1, with 9 bases aligning to TRBD2. With V trimmed by 5 bases and J by 7 bases, 3 bases remained unmatched. Looked up from germline, CDR1 is SGHAT and CDR2 is FQDESV (reference sequence). The CDR3 is made up of 13 amino acids. Here the CDR3 DNA reads TGTGCCAGCAGCAAAGGACTAGCGAATGAGCAGTTCTTC. Amino acids: CASSKGLANEQFF.

V is TRBV4-2 and J is TRBJ1-1, with D perhaps TRBD1 (5 bases). The CDR3 contains 15 residues. Between the trimmed V and J ends, which lost 4 bases and 0 bases, there was a span of 12 bases. Germline loops: CDR1 LGHNA, CDR2 YNFKEQ. CDR3 sequence reads: CASSPTGGVNTEAFF. As DNA, the CDR3 is TGTGCCAGCAGCCCCACAGGAGGGGTGAACACTGAAGCTTTCTTT.

The V and J genes are TRBV19 and TRBJ1-5; possibly TRBD1 for D (5 bases). V shed 8 bases and J shed 4 bases, with 9 bases lying between them. The CDR3 extends over 12 amino acids. Germline assignment: CDR1 LNHDA and CDR2 SQIVND (reference sequence). The CDR3 spells CASEKGNQPQHF. For the CDR3, the DNA is TGTGCCAGTGAAAAGGGGAATCAGCCCCAGCATTTT.

This chain joins TRBV6-1 and TRBJ1-4; a weak D match, TRBD1 (6 bases). The CDR3 sequence is 15 residues long. Germline CDR1 reads MNHNS; CDR2 reads SASEGT. V was pared by 1 base and J by 8 bases, with 14 bases between. The CDR3 sequence: CASSEGGGGWEKLFF. The CDR3 region has the DNA TGTGCCAGCAGTGAAGGAGGGGGGGGCTGGGAAAAACTGTTTTTT.

This clone was detected a few times. CDR3 residues: CASSLGTLLTTNEKLFF. The CDR3 coding sequence is TGTGCCAGCAGCTTAGGGACACTTCTTACAACTAATGAAAAACTGTTTTTT. The chain recombines TRBV7-6 with TRBJ1-4; D is perhaps TRBD1 (5 bases). V was shortened by 1 base and J by 0 bases, with 12 bases between the two germline ends. CDR1 SGHVS and CDR2 FNYEAQ come from the germline V gene. CDR3 length: 17 amino acids.

The chain combines TRBV5-1 with TRBJ2-5; D might be TRBD2 (5 bases). CDR1 SGHRS and CDR2 YFSETQ come from the germline V gene. V was trimmed by 6 bases and J by 5 bases, leaving 11 bases between them. The CDR3 loop spans 12 amino acids. The CDR3 protein is CASTSRGETQYF. The CDR3 coding sequence is TGCGCCAGCACCTCTCGAGGGGAGACCCAGTACTTC.

V gene TRBV7-3 combines with J gene TRBJ2-1; D gene unclear. Trimming shortened V by 0 bases and J by 1 base, and 10 bases separated the two germline ends. The CDR3 is 16 residues long. CDR1 and CDR2 (germline): SGHTA, FQGTGA. CDR3 bases: TGTGCCAGCAGCTTAACCGGTCACCCTTCCTACAATGAGCAGTTCTTC. This encodes CASSLTGHPSYNEQFF.

The chain has TRBV15 and TRBJ1-5; D call uncertain. CDR3 length: 14 residues. CDR1 LNHNV and CDR2 YYDKDF come from the germline V gene (reference sequence). Trimming removed 0 bases from V and 6 bases from J, with 9 bases in between. CDR3 in amino acids: CATSRDRTTQPQHF. The CDR3 DNA sequence: TGTGCCACCAGCAGAGATCGAACAACTCAGCCCCAGCATTTT.

The chain has TRBV5-6 and TRBJ2-4; tentatively, D is TRBD1 (5 bases). CDR3 length: 14 amino acids. CDR1 SGHDT and CDR2 YYEEEE come from the germline V gene. Deletions cut 1 base from V and 7 bases from J, with 12 bases between. Here the CDR3 reads CASSLQGNLNIQYF. Here the CDR3 DNA reads TGTGCCAGCAGCTTGCAGGGTAATTTGAACATTCAGTACTTC.

The chain couples TRBV7-2 to TRBJ2-5; D gene uncertain. The J call may be wrong; the DNA end is better matched by TRBJ2-7. Germline CDR1 is SGHTA and CDR2 is FQGNSA. CDR3 length: 13 residues. DNA for the CDR3: TGTGCCAGCAGCTTACGATTCTCCTACGAGCAGTACTTC. Translated: CASSLRFSYEQYF.

The chain links TRBV7-8 to TRBJ2-1; D possibly corresponds to TRBD2 (6 bases). CDR3 length: 15 residues. In germline, CDR1 is SGHVS, CDR2 FQNEAQ. V dropped 1 base and J dropped 0 bases, with 7 bases sitting between them. The CDR3 spells CASSLDGSSYNEQFF. The CDR3 DNA follows: TGTGCCAGCAGCTTAGACGGGAGCTCCTACAATGAGCAGTTCTTC.

The chain is built from TRBV6-5 and TRBJ2-5; D is possibly TRBD1 (5 bases). Gene TRBJ2-7 matches the end of the DNA better, so the J call may be wrong. The CDR3 is 13 residues long. CDR1 and CDR2 (germline): MNHEY, SVGAGI. The CDR3 DNA reads as TGTGCCAGCAGTCGCGGACAAGCCTACGAGCAGTACTTC. It is translated as CASSRGQAYEQYF.

This clone turned up a few times. J is TRBJ2-3 and V is TRBV27, with TRBD2 matching over 7 bases. The J segment lost 0 bases and the V segment lost 6 bases, leaving 21 bases of the junction unmatched. CDR3 length: 20 residues. The germline V gene encodes CDR1 MNHEY and CDR2 SMNVEV (reference sequence). The CDR3 DNA reads TGTGCCAGCAGCCGCACCCCTGCCTCGGGAGGATTAAATAGCACAGATACGCAGTATTTT. Encoded protein: CASSRTPASGGLNSTDTQYF.

The table lists this clone with a count of one. The J gene is TRBJ2-6, the V gene TRBV5-4; D possibly corresponds to TRBD2 (5 bases). Trimming took off 0 bases at V and 2 bases at J, with 9 bases between the two ends. CDR3 length: 16 residues. CDR1 and CDR2 from the germline V gene are SGHNT and YYREEE (reference sequence). DNA of the CDR3: TGTGCCAGCAGCTTGGTTTCCGGGGCTGGGGCCAACGTCCTGACTTTC. Translated, it gives CASSLVSGAGANVLTF.

The chain links TRBV6-5 to TRBJ1-4; 7 bases are a match to TRBD1. Germline CDR1 and CDR2: MNHEY and SVGAGI. CDR3 length: 14 residues. V shed 6 bases and J 3 bases; nucleotides not matched to a gene: 4. Here the CDR3 DNA reads TGTGCCAGCAGCCGGGACAGACCTAATGAAAAACTGTTTTTT. Protein: CASSRDRPNEKLFF.

The chain links TRBV30 to TRBJ1-1; TRBD1 agrees at 9 bases. Germline CDR1 is GTSNPN and CDR2 is SVGIG (reference sequence). The CDR3 is 12 amino acids. Trimming at V came to 1 base and at J to 10 bases, leaving 4 bases not matched to a gene. The CDR3: CAWSAGGQGAFF. DNA for the CDR3: TGTGCCTGGAGTGCGGGGGGACAGGGAGCTTTCTTT. The full variable domain, its missing parts supplied by reference TRBV30 and TRBJ1-1, is SQTIHQWPATLVQPVGSPLSLECTVEGTSNPNLYWYRQAAGRGLQLLFYSVGIGQISSEVPQNLSASRPQDRQFILSSKKLLLSDSGFYLCAWSAGGQGAFFGQGTRLTVV.

This chain links TRBV6-1 with TRBJ1-3, with a weak D call TRBD1 (6 bases). This CDR3 is 14 amino acids long. The germline CDR1 and CDR2 sequences are MNHNS and SASEGT. V was cut by 5 bases and J by 4 bases, with 12 bases left in between. The CDR3 DNA reads TGTGCCAGCAGTTATACAGGGACCGGAAACACCATATATTTT. Its translation: CASSYTGTGNTIYF.

The J gene is TRBJ2-3, the V gene TRBV28; the match to TRBD1 covers 7 bases. Germline V gene data show CDR1 as MDHEN and CDR2 as SYDVKM. The CDR3 has 18 residues. V lost 4 bases, J lost 2 bases, and 15 bases stayed unmatched. The DNA for the CDR3 is TGTGCCAGCAGTTACCCCCTCGACAGGGCAAAAGACACAGATACGCAGTATTTT. This codes for CASSYPLDRAKDTDTQYF.